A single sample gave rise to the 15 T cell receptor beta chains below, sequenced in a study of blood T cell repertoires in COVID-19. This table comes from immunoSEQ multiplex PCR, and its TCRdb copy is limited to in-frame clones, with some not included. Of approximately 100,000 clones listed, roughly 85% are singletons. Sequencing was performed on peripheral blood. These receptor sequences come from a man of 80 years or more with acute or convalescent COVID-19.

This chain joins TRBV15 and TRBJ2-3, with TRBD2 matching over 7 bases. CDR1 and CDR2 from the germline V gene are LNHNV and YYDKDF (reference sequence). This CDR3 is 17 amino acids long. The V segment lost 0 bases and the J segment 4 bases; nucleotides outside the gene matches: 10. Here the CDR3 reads CATSRDKGRERADTQYF. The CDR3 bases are TGTGCCACCAGCAGAGATAAAGGGCGGGAGAGGGCAGATACGCAGTATTTT.

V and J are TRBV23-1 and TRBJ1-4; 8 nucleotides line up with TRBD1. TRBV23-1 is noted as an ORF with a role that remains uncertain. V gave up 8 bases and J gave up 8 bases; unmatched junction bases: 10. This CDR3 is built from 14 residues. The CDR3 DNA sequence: TGCGCCAGCGGCAGGACAGGGAGGGACGAAAAACTGTTTTTT. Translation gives CASGRTGRDEKLFF.

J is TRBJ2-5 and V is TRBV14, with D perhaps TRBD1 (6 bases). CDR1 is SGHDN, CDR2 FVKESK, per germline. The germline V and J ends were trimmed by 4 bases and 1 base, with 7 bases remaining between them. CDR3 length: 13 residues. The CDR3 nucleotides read TGTGCCAGCAGCCGGACAGTCCAAGAGACCCAGTACTTC. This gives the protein CASSRTVQETQYF.

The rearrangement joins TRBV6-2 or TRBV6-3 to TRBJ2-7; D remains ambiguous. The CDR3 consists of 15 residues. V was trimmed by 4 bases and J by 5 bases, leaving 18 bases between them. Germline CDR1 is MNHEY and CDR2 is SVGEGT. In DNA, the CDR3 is TGTGCCAGCAGTTCCCGTCCGGCTAGTCTCGACGAGCAGTACTTC. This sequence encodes CASSSRPASLDEQYF.

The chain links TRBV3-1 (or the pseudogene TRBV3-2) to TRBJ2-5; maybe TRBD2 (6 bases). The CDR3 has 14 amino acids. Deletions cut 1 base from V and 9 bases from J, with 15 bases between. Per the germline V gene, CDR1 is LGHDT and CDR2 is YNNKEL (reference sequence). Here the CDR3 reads CASSQGNSPGAQYF. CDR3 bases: TGTGCCAGCAGCCAAGGCAACAGCCCGGGGGCCCAGTACTTC.

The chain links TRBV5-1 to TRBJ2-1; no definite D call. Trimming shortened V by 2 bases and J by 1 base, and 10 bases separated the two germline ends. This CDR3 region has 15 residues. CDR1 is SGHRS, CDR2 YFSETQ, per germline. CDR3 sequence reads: CASSFKRESYNEQFF. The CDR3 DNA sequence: TGCGCCAGCAGCTTTAAACGAGAATCCTACAATGAGCAGTTCTTC.

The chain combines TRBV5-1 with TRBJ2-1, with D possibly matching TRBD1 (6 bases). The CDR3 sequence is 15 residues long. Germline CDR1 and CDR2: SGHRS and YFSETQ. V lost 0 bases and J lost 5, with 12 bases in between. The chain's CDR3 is CASSLEQGIDNEQFF. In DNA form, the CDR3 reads TGCGCCAGCAGCTTGGAACAGGGCATCGACAATGAGCAGTTCTTC. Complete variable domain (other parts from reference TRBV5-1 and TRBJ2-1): KAGVTQTPRYLIKTRGQQVTLSCSPISGHRSVSWYQQTPGQGLQFLFEYFSETQRNKGNFPGRFSGRQFSNSRSEMNVSTLELGDSALYLCASSLEQGIDNEQFFGPGTRLTVL.

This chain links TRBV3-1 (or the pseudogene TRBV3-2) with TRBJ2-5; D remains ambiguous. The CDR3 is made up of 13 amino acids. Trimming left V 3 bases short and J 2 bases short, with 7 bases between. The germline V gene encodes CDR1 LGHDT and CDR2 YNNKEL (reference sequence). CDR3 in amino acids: CASSHRGQETQYF. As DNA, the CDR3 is TGTGCCAGCAGCCATCGCGGACAAGAGACCCAGTACTTC.

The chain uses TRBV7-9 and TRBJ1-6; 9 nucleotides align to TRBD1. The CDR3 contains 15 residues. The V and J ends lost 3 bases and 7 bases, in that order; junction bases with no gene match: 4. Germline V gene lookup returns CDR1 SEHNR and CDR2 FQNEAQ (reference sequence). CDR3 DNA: TGTGCCAGCAGCTTCGGGGACAGGGAAAATTCACCCCTCCACTTT. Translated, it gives CASSFGDRENSPLHF.

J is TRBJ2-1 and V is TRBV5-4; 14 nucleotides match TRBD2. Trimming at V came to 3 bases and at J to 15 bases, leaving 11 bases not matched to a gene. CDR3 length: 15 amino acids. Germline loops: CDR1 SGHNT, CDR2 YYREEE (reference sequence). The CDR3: CASSSPGTSGSRGFF. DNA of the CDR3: TGTGCCAGCAGCTCACCCGGGACTAGCGGGAGCCGGGGGTTCTTC. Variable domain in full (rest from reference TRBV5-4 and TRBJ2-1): ETGVTQSPTHLIKTRGQQVTLRCSSQSGHNTVSWYQQALGQGPQFIFQYYREEENGRGNFPPRFSGLQFPNYSSELNVNALELDDSALYLCASSSPGTSGSRGFFGPGTRLTVL.

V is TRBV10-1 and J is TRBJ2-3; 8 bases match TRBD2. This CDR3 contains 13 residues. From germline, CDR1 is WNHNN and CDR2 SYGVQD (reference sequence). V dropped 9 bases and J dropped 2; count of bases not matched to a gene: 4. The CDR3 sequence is CARGREATDTQYF. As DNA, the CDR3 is TGCGCCAGGGGGCGGGAGGCCACAGATACGCAGTATTTT.

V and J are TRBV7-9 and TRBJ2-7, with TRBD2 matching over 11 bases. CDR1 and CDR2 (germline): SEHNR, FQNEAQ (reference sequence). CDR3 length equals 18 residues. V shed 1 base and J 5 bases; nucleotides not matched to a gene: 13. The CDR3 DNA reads TGTGCCAGCAGCTTAGAGCCTCTCCTACTAGCGGGAGACGACGAGCAGTACTTC. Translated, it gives CASSLEPLLLAGDDEQYF.

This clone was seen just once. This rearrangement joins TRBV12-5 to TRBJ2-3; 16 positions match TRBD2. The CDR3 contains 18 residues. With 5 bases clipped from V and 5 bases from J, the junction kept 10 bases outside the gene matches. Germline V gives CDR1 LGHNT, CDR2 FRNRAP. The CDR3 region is CASGTPGTSGRVGDTQYF. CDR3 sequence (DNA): TGTGCTAGTGGTACCCCAGGGACTAGCGGGAGGGTTGGAGATACGCAGTATTTT.

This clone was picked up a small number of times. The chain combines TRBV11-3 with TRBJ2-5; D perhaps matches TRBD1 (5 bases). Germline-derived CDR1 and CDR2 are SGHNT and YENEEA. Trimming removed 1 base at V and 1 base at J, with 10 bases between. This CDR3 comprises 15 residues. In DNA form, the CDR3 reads TGTGCCAGCAGCTTAGGCACAGGACGCCAAGAGACCCAGTACTTC. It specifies CASSLGTGRQETQYF.

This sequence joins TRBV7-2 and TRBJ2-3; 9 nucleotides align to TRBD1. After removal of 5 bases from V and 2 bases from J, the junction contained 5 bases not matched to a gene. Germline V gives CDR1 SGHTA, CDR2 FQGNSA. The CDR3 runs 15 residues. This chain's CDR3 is CASSKDRGNTDTQYF. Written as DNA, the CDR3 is TGTGCCAGCAGCAAGGACAGGGGCAACACAGATACGCAGTATTTT.